These 10 T cell receptor beta chains were all obtained from the same sample, sequenced in a study of blood T cells in healthy people across ages. A second PCR of roughly 7 to 11 cycles used a sample-barcoded 5' primer and a J-beta primer mix. In TCRdb, the 5' RACE reads were re-called with MiXCR into one record per CDR3 protein. The top ten hold about 2.1% of the sample, which has under 2,000,000 distinct CDR3 sequences, around 50% seen once. Material for sequencing was blood. All receptors come from a woman aged 40 to 50 in good health.

This sequence joins TRBV12-3 or TRBV12-4 and TRBJ1-4; no reliable D call. V lost 3 bases and J 3 bases, leaving 8 bases between the germline ends. The CDR3 contains 14 residues. For the CDR3, the DNA is TGTGCCAGCAGTTTGGCGGACCCTAATGAAAAACTGTTTTTT. Its protein product is CASSLADPNEKLFF.

J is TRBJ2-7 and V is TRBV7-9; D is possibly TRBD1 or TRBD2 (6 bases each). Judging by the DNA end, TRBJ2-5 fits better; the J call may be wrong. CDR1 is SEHNR, CDR2 FQNEAQ, per germline (reference sequence). The CDR3 is 17 residues long. The CDR3 DNA follows: TGTGCCAGCAGCTTAGCAGGGGGGATAGCCATGGGAGAGACCCAGTACTTC. It codes for CASSLAGGIAMGETQYF.

CDR3 residues: CASSLDRERKGYTF. DNA for the CDR3: TGTGCCAGCAGCCTTGACAGGGAGAGAAAGGGCTACACCTTC. The rearrangement joins TRBV7-9 to TRBJ1-2; 7 bases agree with TRBD1. CDR3 size: 14 residues. J was trimmed by 8 bases and V by 5 bases; bases with no gene match: 11. The V gene's germline CDR1 is SEHNR and CDR2 FQNEAQ (reference sequence). The full variable domain, completed using reference TRBV7-9 and TRBJ1-2, is DTGVSQNPRHKITKRGQNVTFRCDPISEHNRLYWYRQTLGQGPEFLTYFQNEAQLEKSRLLSDRFSAERPKGSFSTLEIQRTEQGDSAMYLCASSLDRERKGYTFGSGTRLTVV.

This clonotype was counted between two and nine times. The chain links TRBV4-1 to TRBJ1-2; 11 nucleotides match TRBD1. The CDR3 is made up of 15 amino acids. Germline V gene sequence: CDR1 MGHRA, CDR2 YSYEKL. The trim removed 4 bases at V and 3 bases at J, leaving 4 bases unmatched. CDR3: CASSPGQGAYYGYTF. CDR3 coding DNA: TGCGCCAGCAGCCCCGGACAGGGGGCGTACTATGGCTACACCTTC.

This clonotype was counted once. Its ends do not fully match the called genes, so a read error is possible. This chain links TRBV4-3 with TRBJ2-5; D is perhaps TRBD2 (6 bases). Germline V gene lookup returns CDR1 LGHNA and CDR2 YSLEER. The CDR3 consists of 15 residues. In DNA, the CDR3 is TGCGCCAGTAGCCTTCAGACGGGAGCCCAAGAGACCCAGTACTTC. Translation: CASSLQTGAQETQYF.

The chain joins TRBV5-1 to TRBJ1-3; D is ambiguous. V lost 0 bases, J lost 7 bases, and 14 bases lay in between. CDR1 SGHRS and CDR2 YFSETQ come from the germline V gene. The CDR3 is 15 residues long. CDR3 amino acids: CASSLEGLEANTIYF. CDR3 coding DNA: TGCGCCAGCAGCTTGGAGGGCCTGGAGGCGAACACCATATATTTT.

The rearrangement uses TRBV5-4 and TRBJ2-3; 15 bases agree with TRBD2. This CDR3 has 15 residues. V shed 4 bases, J shed 11 bases, and the junction held 8 bases outside the gene matches. Per the germline V gene, CDR1 is SGHNT and CDR2 is YYREEE (reference sequence). The CDR3 bases are TGTGCCAGCAGCACAGGACTAGCGGGGGGGCGGGGGCAGTATTTT. Its translation: CASSTGLAGGRGQYF. The complete variable domain, with remaining parts taken from reference TRBV5-4 and TRBJ2-3, reads ETGVTQSPTHLIKTRGQQVTLRCSSQSGHNTVSWYQQALGQGPQFIFQYYREEENGRGNFPPRFSGLQFPNYSSELNVNALELDDSALYLCASSTGLAGGRGQYFGPGTRLTVL.

The chain employs TRBV7-9 and TRBJ1-4, with 9 bases matching TRBD1. V lost 6 bases to trimming and J lost 8 bases; unmatched junction nucleotides: 10. This CDR3 has 15 residues. The germline V gene encodes CDR1 SEHNR and CDR2 FQNEAQ (reference sequence). CDR3 amino acids: CASRENRGRGEKLFF. The DNA for the CDR3 is TGTGCCAGCAGGGAAAACAGGGGGCGTGGGGAAAAACTGTTTTTT.

The genes are TRBV27 and TRBJ1-2, with D hard to call. The CDR3 length is 17 residues. Germline lookup yields CDR1 MNHEY and CDR2 SMNVEV (reference sequence). Trimming removed 1 base from V and 4 bases from J, with 19 bases in between. Here the CDR3 DNA reads TGTGCCAGCAGTTTATGGAGGCAGGCAGTCGAGGGCTATGGCTACACCTTC. Translating gives CASSLWRQAVEGYGYTF.

This clonotype was detected only once. The CDR3, as DNA: TGTGCCAGCAGCAAACGGGGGACTAGCGGCCCTTCTAGCACAGATACGCAGTATTTT. Translated, it gives CASSKRGTSGPSSTDTQYF. This sequence joins TRBV21-1 and TRBJ2-3; the DNA was not compared with TRBD2, the D call given in the table. TRBV21-1 is deemed a pseudogene. The CDR3 extends over 19 amino acids.